The T cell receptor (beta chain) described here comes from a study of cytomegalovirus exposure and HLA in healthy donors (TCRdb year 2017). About the investigation overall: In an earlier analysis of under 750 of the donors, about 270 Gb of sequence data and 100 million or so unique TCR beta sequences from about 190 million T cells were reported. An early release covering about 600 HLA-typed donors comprised 250 to 350 gigabases of sequencing data and 85 million to 100 million unique TCR sequences. The genetic ancestry cluster associated with self-reported Caucasian donors included 65% to 90% of the roughly 360 genotyped donors. The study aimed to test whether signatures of past pathogen exposure could be identified by cataloging public T cell receptors. The study profiled the T cell repertoires of hundreds of subjects by immunosequencing and related them to cytomegalovirus serostatus. Besides the first cohort of approximately 670 subjects, a separate validation cohort made up of 120 different subjects was used. To predict cytomegalovirus infection status, the study combined high-throughput TCR immunosequencing, statistical association of individual TCRs with disease status, and machine learning. A later analysis re-examined previously published TCR beta repertoires from 600 to 700 donors and added high-resolution HLA genotyping to investigate patterns of TCR occurrence. Rather than using new phenotypic data, the later analysis identified candidate immune exposures from TCR beta sequences and from how often those sequences occurred across donors. To decide whether each TCR beta V gene segment behaved as functional or pseudogenic, an earlier analysis of some 580 of the donors relied on high-throughput TCR beta sequencing. Alongside the repertoire data, information on donor age, sex, ethnicity and CMV serostatus was compiled. Genome-wide SNP genotypes for about 65% of the 666 donors were used in a later genetic analysis, which treated that subset as a discovery cohort. Every discovery cohort repertoire had been produced on one sequencing platform. Class I and class II HLA loci were covered by the typing at four-digit resolution. Typing coverage differed by locus: A, B, C, DRB1 and DQB1 were typed in about 629-630 donors, DQA1 in 522, DPA1 in nearly 610, and DPB1 in roughly 470. Because of strong linkage in the cohort, roughly five DR-DQ haplotypes were treated as single units for association and clustering. Among over 350 genotyped donors of the cohort, an average of 235,054 unique TCR beta nucleotide sequences were sequenced per donor, around 20% of them non-productive. Here is what the overall study found, with its caveats: Most CMV-associated TCR beta chains appeared to be HLA-restricted in a later analysis, and the HLA associations seemed to be driven largely by CMV exposure. The authors suggested that the approach could potentially be extended to other disease states and immunological phenotypes. Around 16 rarely observed V segments, including chromosome 9 orphons, were excluded from the earlier analysis of some 590 of the donors because counts were too low. In a later analysis, HLA-associated TCR beta chains were found to be more clonally expanded and to have lower generation probabilities than equally common non-associated chains. For the cohort, immune exposure information was limited to CMV serostatus. Strong co-occurrence of HLA alleles, especially DR and DQ, made assigning TCR associations to individual alleles difficult. A further reported finding was that TCR beta sequences accurately predicted the HLA-A and HLA-B alleles for most subjects in the first cohort. A few of the identified cytomegalovirus-associated TCR beta chains were confirmed in vitro to be specific for cytomegalovirus antigens. The 87-base-pair reads could not distinguish some IMGT-functional V segments, including TRBV6-2 and TRBV6-3, so those segments were excluded. Because some donors lacked HLA typing at each locus, the association tests relied only on the typed subset. In both the original and validation cohorts, the classifier was reported to diagnose cytomegalovirus status with high specificity and sensitivity. A later genetic analysis reported fewer N-insertions in productive TCRs among donors in an Asian-associated ancestry cluster than the roughly 700-donor mean. Correlated functional status among segregating V segments might be attributable to linkage disequilibrium, but an unknown experimental factor could not be ruled out. This cohort had only TCR beta chains sequenced, and the lack of alpha or paired-chain data limited which features could be detected. A total of 150 to 200 TCR beta chains were listed by the study as associated with cytomegalovirus. A group of highly shared sequence variants was considered likely to be a technical artifact of the sequencing pipeline. An association between a missense DCLRE1C variant and V-gene and J-gene trimming of TCR beta chains was found in a later genetic analysis and replicated in an independent cohort. A later analysis reported that several top co-occurrence clusters appeared linked to parvovirus B19, influenza, CMV and Epstein-Barr virus. In a later analysis, TCR association rates were found to vary across HLA loci, with the most associated TCRs seen for DRB1 alleles and the fewest for HLA-C alleles. At a false discovery rate of 0.05, a later analysis linked some 18,000 TCR beta sequences to specific HLA alleles. While some public TCRs were present in many individuals, most TCR sequences turned up only very rarely across donors. Roughly uniform sequencing depth across donors was assumed in presence/absence analyses, although this assumption may not hold. Broadly in line with IMGT annotations, most TCR beta V segments showed up in productive rearrangements about 87% or about 30% of the time in an earlier analysis of several hundred of the donors.

Trimming leaves V shorter by 1 base and J shorter by 7 bases, with the junction holding 7 bases beyond the gene matches. The CDR3 contains 15 residues, cysteine and phenylalanine counted. Of all the DNA, just the CDR3 is kept, 45 bases in frame from base 1. Taken from the germline V gene, the CDR1 and CDR2 loops are SGHTA and FQGNSA. In total, roughly 710 healthy bone marrow donors made up the cohort. All cohort members were sampled while nominally healthy, although unrecorded immune exposures were likely present. The donor was CMV seropositive and belonged to the group of 250 to 300 seropositive cohort members. A peripheral blood sample was provided by each donor, and peripheral blood mononuclear cells were used for TCR beta sequencing. Genomic DNA was extracted from the blood cell samples with the Qiagen DNeasy Blood Extraction Kit. About this clone: Its antigen remains unidentified. Base qualities are missing; no much larger clone stands one base away.

Library method: the immunoSEQ multiplex PCR assay. The multiplex PCR relied on a mix of 60 forward primers for TCR Vbeta segments and 13 reverse primers for TCR Jbeta segments. A multiplex PCR assay on genomic DNA amplified the CDR3 region of rearranged TCR beta genes. The amplified TCR beta libraries were sequenced on the Illumina HiSeq System as 87-base-pair reads. The original methods were these. A later analysis tallied 75 million to 85 million unique TCR beta chains across the 666 repertoires, and 10 million to 11 million of those chains were shared by two or more donors. Raw reads were error-corrected and collapsed into unique sequences by a nearest-neighbor algorithm in which closely related sequences were merged to remove PCR and sequencing errors. V, D and J gene segments were assigned by aligning CDR3 sequences to IMGT reference sequences. Each retained sequence needed at least a six-nucleotide match to both a V gene segment and a J gene segment. A rearrangement counted as productive if the CDR3 had no stop codons and remained in frame with V and J, and every other rearrangement counted as non-productive. CDR3 was defined by IMGT convention, running from the second conserved V-encoded cysteine to the conserved J-encoded phenylalanine. The earlier analysis of fewer than 750 of the donors excluded sequences that lacked an unambiguous match to a single V gene segment. In an earlier analysis of some 590 of the donors, a V segment was called functional when productive rearrangements were above 56.7%, and segregating when the standard deviation between donors exceeded 5%. A statistical classification framework was built to diagnose cytomegalovirus status from the catalog of TCR beta chain sequences. In a later analysis, V and J genes were assigned by comparing TCR nucleotide sequences against IMGT/GENE-DB human TR gene sequences. The TCRdist pipeline was used in a later analysis to assign CDR3 sequences and most-parsimonious VDJ recombination scenarios. In a later analysis, each TCR beta chain was defined by its CDR3 amino acid sequence together with its V-gene family, and reads lacking a unique V-gene family were excluded. A later analysis removed 500 to 650 highly shared, low-generation-probability nucleotide sequences to deal with suspected cross-contamination and a sequencing artifact. In a later analysis, a clonal expansion index for each public chain was calculated from normalized within-repertoire ranks of inferred template counts. Generation probabilities in a later analysis came from a VDJ recombination model fitted to out-of-frame rearrangements, and those results were checked against IGoR. Hypergeometric tests were used in a later analysis to score TCR-TCR, TCR-HLA and TCR-CMV co-occurrence, with a repertoire-size bias correction applied to the TCR pairs. To estimate false discovery rates, a later analysis permuted the HLA or CMV assignments 20 times. In a later analysis, co-occurring TCRs were grouped using DBSCAN, with TCRdist sequence similarity added in when clustering inside HLA-allele-positive subsets. Repertoires with fewer than 30,000 or more than 120,000 public chains were left out of co-occurrence clustering, as were four to six repertoires with anomalous nucleotide sharing. TCRdb holds this immuneACCESS table with in-frame rearrangements only. Some clones are missing; in checked studies, unresolved V genes explain under half, and the rest has no known cause. The V and J calls and clone size are taken from that table; D and trimming were inferred from the DNA. The sample data list around 92,000 clones, and 65% to 80% of these were observed just once. 16% of the sample rests with the top ten.

The chain is encoded by TRBV7-2 joined to TRBJ2-1; TRBD2 agrees with 7 junctional bases. This receptor was taken from a man aged 55 to 69 in good health and CMV-seropositive. The sample taken for sequencing was PBMCs. The CDR3 region has the sequence CASSLVGTTINEQFF. In nucleotide form, the sequence is TGTGCCAGCAGCTTAGTCGGGACTACCATAAATGAGCAGTTCTTC.